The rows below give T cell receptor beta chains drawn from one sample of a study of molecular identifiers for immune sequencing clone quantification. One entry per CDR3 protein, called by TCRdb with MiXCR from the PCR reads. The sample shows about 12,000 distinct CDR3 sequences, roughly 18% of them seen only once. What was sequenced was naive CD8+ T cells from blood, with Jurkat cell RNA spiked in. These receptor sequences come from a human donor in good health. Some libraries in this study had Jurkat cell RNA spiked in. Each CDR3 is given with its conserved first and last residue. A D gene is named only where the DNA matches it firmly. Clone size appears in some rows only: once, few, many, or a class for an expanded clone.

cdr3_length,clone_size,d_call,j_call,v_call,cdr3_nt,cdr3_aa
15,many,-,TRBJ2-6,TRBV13,TGTGCCAGCAGCTCACAGGGTTCTGGGGCCAACGTCCTGACTTTC,CASSSQGSGANVLTF
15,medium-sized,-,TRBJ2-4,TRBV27,TGTGCCAGCAGTTCAGGACCTTTAGCCAAAAACATTCAGTACTTC,CASSSGPLAKNIQYF
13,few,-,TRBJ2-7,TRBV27,TGTGCCAGCAGTTATGGCAGGGGCTACGAGCAGTACTTC,CASSYGRGYEQYF
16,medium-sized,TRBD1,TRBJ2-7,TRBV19,TGTGCCAGTAGTGCTGACAGGGGGCTACCTACCTACGAGCAGTACTTC,CASSADRGLPTYEQYF
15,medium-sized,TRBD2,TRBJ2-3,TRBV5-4,TGTGCCAGCAGCCCGGGACTAGCGCTCACAGATACGCAGTATTTT,CASSPGLALTDTQYF
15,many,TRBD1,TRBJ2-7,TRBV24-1,TGTGCCACCAGTGATTCCCAGGGGGTAAGGGGCGAGCAGTACTTC,CATSDSQGVRGEQYF
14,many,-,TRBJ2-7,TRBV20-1,TGCAGTGCTAGGGCCTTAGGACAGATCTACGAGCAGTACTTC,CSARALGQIYEQYF
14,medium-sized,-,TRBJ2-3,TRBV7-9,TGTGCCAGCAGCCCTGACACTTCCACAGATACGCAGTATTTT,CASSPDTSTDTQYF
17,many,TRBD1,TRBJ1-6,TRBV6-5,TGTGCCAGCAGTTACTCGACAGGGGTATTCTATAATTCACCCCTCCACTTT,CASSYSTGVFYNSPLHF
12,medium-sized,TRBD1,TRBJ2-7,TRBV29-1,TGCAGCGCGACAGGGGAGAGTGGCGAGCAGTACTTC,CSATGESGEQYF
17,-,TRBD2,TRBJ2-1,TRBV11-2,TGTGCCAGCACCCCCCACCCCGGACTAGCGGCCTTTAATGAGCAGTTCTTC,CASTPHPGLAAFNEQFF
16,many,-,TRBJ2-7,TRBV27,TGTGCCAGCAGTCCACGGACTTACCAAAGCTCCTACGAGCAGTACTTC,CASSPRTYQSSYEQYF
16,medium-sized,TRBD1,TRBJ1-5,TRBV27,TGTGCCAGCAGTTTATGGACAGGGGATGTCAATCAGCCCCAGCATTTT,CASSLWTGDVNQPQHF
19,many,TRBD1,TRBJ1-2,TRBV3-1,TGTGCCAGCAGCCAAGATGACGGGGACAGGGGACACTTTTTCTATGGCTACACCTTC,CASSQDDGDRGHFFYGYTF
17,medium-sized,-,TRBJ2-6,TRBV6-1,TGTGCCAGCAGTGATTGGCTACGAAGCTCTGGGGCCAACGTCCTGACTTTC,CASSDWLRSSGANVLTF
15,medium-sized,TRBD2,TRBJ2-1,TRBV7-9,TGTGCCAGCAGCCCCGGACTAGCGGGAGAGGTTGAGCAGTTCTTC,CASSPGLAGEVEQFF
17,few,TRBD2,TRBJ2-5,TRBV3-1,TGTGCCAGCAGCCAAGTCTTGGGAGGGCCAGAACAAGAGACCCAGTACTTC,CASSQVLGGPEQETQYF
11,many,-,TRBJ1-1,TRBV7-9,TGTGCCAGCAGCACAGTGTCTGAAGCTTTCTTT,CASSTVSEAFF
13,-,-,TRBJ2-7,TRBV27,TGTGCCAGCAGTTTATCGGACCTCCGCGAGCAGTACTTC,CASSLSDLREQYF
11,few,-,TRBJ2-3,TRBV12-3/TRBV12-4,TGTGCCAGCGGGTGGGGGGATACGCAGTATTTT,CASGWGDTQYF
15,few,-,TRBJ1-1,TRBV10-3,TGTGCCATCAGTGAGTCTCGGGGGGGGAACACTGAAGCTTGCTTT,CAISESRGGNTEACF
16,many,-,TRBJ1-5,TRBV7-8,TGTGCCAGCAGCCCACTCAGGACGGAGAGCAATCAGCCCCAGCATTTT,CASSPLRTESNQPQHF
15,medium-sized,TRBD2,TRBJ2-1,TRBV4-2,TGTGCCAGCAGCCAGCTAGCGGGAGACCCTAATGAGCAGTTCTTC,CASSQLAGDPNEQFF
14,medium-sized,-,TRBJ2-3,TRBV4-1,TGCGCCAGCAGCCAAGAAGGCCCTTCAGATACGCAGTATTTT,CASSQEGPSDTQYF
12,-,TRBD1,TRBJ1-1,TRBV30,TGTGCCTTGACAGGGGGAGGGTGGGAAGCTTTCTTT,CALTGGGWEAFF
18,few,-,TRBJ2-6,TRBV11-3,TGTGCCAGCAGCCCAAGGATGGGCAGGAACTCTGGGGCCAACGTCCTGACTTTC,CASSPRMGRNSGANVLTF
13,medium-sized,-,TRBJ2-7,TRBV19,TGTGCCAGTAGTATTGCCGCCCCCTACGAGCAGTACTTC,CASSIAAPYEQYF
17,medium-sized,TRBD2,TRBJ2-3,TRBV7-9,TGTGCCAGCAGCCCTCCGACTAGCGGGCAAAGCACAGATACGCAGTATTTT,CASSPPTSGQSTDTQYF
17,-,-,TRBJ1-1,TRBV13,TGTGCCAGCAGCTTAGACCGAGACTTTAGGCGGAACACTGAAGCTTTCTTT,CASSLDRDFRRNTEAFF
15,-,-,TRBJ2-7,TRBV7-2,TGTGCTAGCAGCCTGGGACTTGGAAGCTCCTACGAGCAGAACTTC,CASSLGLGSSYEQNF
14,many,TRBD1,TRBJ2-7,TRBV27,TGTGCCAGCAGGGATGGGACAGGTTCCGTCGAGCAGTACTTC,CASRDGTGSVEQYF
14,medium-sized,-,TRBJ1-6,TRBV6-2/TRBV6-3,TGTGCCAGCAGTTACGTCGTGGGCGATTCACCCCTCCACTTT,CASSYVVGDSPLHF
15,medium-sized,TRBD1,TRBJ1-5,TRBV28,TGTGCCAGCTATGAACAGGGGCGAACTGATCAGCCCCAGCATTTT,CASYEQGRTDQPQHF
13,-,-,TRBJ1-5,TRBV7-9,TGTGCCAGCCAATCAGGGGCAGATCAGCCCCAGCACTTT,CASQSGADQPQHF
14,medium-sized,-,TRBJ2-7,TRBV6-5,TGTGCCAGCAGTTATTTGGGACGATTATACGAGCAGTACTTC,CASSYLGRLYEQYF
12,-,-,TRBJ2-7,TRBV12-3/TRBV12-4,TGTGCCAGCAGTCTAAACCTGGGCGAGCAGTACTTC,CASSLNLGEQYF
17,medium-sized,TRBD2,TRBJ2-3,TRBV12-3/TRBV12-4,TGTGCCAGCACCCTTACCGGGACTAGCGGGAGTCGAGATACGCAGTATTTT,CASTLTGTSGSRDTQYF
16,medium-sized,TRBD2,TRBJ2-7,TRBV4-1,TGCGCCAGCAGCCAAGCCCCGGGACTAGCCTTGGACGAGCAGTACTTC,CASSQAPGLALDEQYF
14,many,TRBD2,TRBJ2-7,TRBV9,TGTGCCAGCAGCGTTAGCGGGAGTGGTTACGAGCAGTACTTC,CASSVSGSGYEQYF
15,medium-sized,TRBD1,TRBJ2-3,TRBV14,TGTGCCAGCAGCCTACAGGGGGCAAGCACAGATACGCAGTATTTT,CASSLQGASTDTQYF
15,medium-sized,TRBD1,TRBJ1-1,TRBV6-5,TGTGCCAGCAGTTTCGCCACAGGGGTGTTTACCGAAGCTTTCTTT,CASSFATGVFTEAFF
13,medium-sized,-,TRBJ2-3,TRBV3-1,TGTGCCAGCACCGCAGGCAGGGCAGATACGCAGTATTTT,CASTAGRADTQYF
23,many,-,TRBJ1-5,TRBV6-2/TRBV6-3,TGTGCCAGCAGTTACTCGATTAACCCTTCCCATCTCGACGAGTCCATTGGCAATCAGCCCCAGCATTTT,CASSYSINPSHLDESIGNQPQHF
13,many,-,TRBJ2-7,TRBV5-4,TGTGCCAGCAGCTTCGAGAGCTCCTACGAGCAGTACTTC,CASSFESSYEQYF
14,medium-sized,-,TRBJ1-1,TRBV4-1,TGCGCCAGCAGCCCCGCCGGGGCCCTCACTGAAGCTTTCTTT,CASSPAGALTEAFF
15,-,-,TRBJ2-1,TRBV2,TGTGCCAGCACATCAGGGGTAGTCAATTTCAATGAGCAGTTCTTC,CASTSGVVNFNEQFF
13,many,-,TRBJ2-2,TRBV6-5,TGTGCCAGCAGGACACAGGACACCGGGGAGCTGTTTTTT,CASRTQDTGELFF
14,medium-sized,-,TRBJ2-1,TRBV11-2,TGTGCCAGCAGCAGGGCCGGGCCTACCGGTGAGCAGTTCTTC,CASSRAGPTGEQFF
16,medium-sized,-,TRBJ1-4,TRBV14,TGTGCCAGCAGCCCGGAAAGCCCGGCAACTAATGAAAAACTGTTTTTT,CASSPESPATNEKLFF
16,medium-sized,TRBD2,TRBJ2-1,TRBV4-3,TGCGCCAGCAGCCAAGTAGGGGCTAGCGGGAATAATGAGCAGTTCTTC,CASSQVGASGNNEQFF